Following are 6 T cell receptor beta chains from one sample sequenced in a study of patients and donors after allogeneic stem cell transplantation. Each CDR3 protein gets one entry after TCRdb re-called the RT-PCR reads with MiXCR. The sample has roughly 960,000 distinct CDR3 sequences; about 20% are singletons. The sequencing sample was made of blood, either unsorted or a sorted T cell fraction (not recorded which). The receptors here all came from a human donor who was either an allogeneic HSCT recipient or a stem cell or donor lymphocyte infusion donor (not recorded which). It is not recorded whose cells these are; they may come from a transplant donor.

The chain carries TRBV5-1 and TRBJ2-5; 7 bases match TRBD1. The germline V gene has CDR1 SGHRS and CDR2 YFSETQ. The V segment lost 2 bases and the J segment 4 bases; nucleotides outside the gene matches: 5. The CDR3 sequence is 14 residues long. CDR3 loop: CASSFGTGAETQYF. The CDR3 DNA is TGCGCCAGCAGCTTTGGTACAGGGGCAGAGACCCAGTACTTC.

CDR3 amino acids: CSARTAGSGANVLTF. CDR3 coding DNA: TGCAGCGCCCGGACCGCAGGGTCTGGGGCCAACGTCCTGACTTTC. This rearrangement joins TRBV29-1 to TRBJ2-6; D possibly corresponds to TRBD1 (5 bases). Germline-derived CDR1 and CDR2 are SQVTM and ANQGSEA. Trimming pared 7 bases from V and 1 base from J, leaving 14 bases between. This CDR3 spans 15 amino acids.

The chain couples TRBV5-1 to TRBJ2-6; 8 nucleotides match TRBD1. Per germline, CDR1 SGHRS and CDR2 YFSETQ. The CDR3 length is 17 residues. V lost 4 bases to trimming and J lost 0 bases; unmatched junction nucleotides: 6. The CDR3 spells CASSGGQGISGANVLTF. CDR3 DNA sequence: TGCGCCAGCAGCGGAGGACAGGGAATCTCTGGGGCCAACGTCCTGACTTTC.

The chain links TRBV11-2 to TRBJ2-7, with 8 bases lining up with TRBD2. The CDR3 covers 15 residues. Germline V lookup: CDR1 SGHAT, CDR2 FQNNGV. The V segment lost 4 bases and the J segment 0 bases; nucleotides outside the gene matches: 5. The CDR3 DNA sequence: TGTGCCAGCAGCTCGTTGGGACTAGACTCCTACGAGCAGTACTTC. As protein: CASSSLGLDSYEQYF.

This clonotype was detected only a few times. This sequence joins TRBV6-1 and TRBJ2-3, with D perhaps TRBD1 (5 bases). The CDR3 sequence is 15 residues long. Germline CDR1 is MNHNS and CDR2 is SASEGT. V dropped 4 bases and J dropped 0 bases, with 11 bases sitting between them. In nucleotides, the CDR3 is TGTGCCAGCAGTGCGACGGACACTAGCACAGATACGCAGTATTTT. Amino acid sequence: CASSATDTSTDTQYF.

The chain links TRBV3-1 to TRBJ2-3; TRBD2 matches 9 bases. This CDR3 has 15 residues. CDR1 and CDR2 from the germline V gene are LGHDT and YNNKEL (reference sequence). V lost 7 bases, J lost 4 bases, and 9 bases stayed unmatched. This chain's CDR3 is CASTTGTSSPDTQYF. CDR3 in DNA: TGTGCCAGCACCACCGGGACTAGCTCTCCAGATACGCAGTATTTT.